These 31 T cell receptor beta chains came from one sample sequenced in a study of identical twins. TCRdb re-analysed the 5' RACE reads in MiXCR, keeping a single row per CDR3 protein. The sample yields roughly 720,000 distinct CDR3 sequences, 15% to 20% seen once. Another study also made use of these data, one on T cells expressing NK-cell markers.

What was sequenced was PBMCs. The receptors originated from a young woman in good health.

The chain employs TRBV27 and TRBJ1-5; D remains unclear. This CDR3 has 13 amino acids. The ends were cut back, 6 bases at V and 2 bases at J, with 8 bases in the middle. Per the germline V gene, CDR1 is MNHEY and CDR2 is SMNVEV (reference sequence). CDR3 protein: CASRLRGNQPQHF. Written as DNA, the CDR3 is TGTGCCAGCAGGCTACGCGGCAATCAGCCCCAGCATTTT.

This clonotype was detected a few times. The V gene is TRBV7-2, the J gene TRBJ1-6, with D maybe TRBD1 (5 bases). This CDR3 has 13 residues. The germline V gene encodes CDR1 SGHTA and CDR2 FQGNSA. The germline V and J ends were trimmed by 1 base and 12 bases, with 10 bases remaining between them. CDR3 loop: CASSLVLGGPLHF. Here the CDR3 DNA reads TGTGCCAGCAGCTTAGTGCTTGGGGGACCCCTCCACTTT.

The chain uses TRBV11-2 and TRBJ2-4; TRBD2 agrees at 13 bases. The CDR3 totals 19 residues. With 5 bases clipped from V and 0 bases from J, the junction kept 10 bases outside the gene matches. The germline V gene encodes CDR1 SGHAT and CDR2 FQNNGV. CDR3 protein: CASSATAGTSGVAKNIQYF. The CDR3 bases are TGTGCCAGCAGCGCGACCGCCGGGACTAGCGGGGTAGCCAAAAACATTCAGTACTTC.

This clonotype was recorded a few times. V and J are TRBV6-5 and TRBJ2-3, with 9 positions matching TRBD1. The CDR3 sequence is 15 residues long. Losses at the gene ends were 4 bases for V and 4 bases for J; bases not matched to a gene: 6. CDR1 is MNHEY and CDR2 is SVGAGI in the germline V gene. The CDR3 sequence: CASSSGTGFADTQYF. DNA of the CDR3: TGTGCCAGCAGTTCCGGGACAGGGTTTGCAGATACGCAGTATTTT.

This clonotype was found a few times. The CDR3 DNA is TGTGCCAGCAGCCCCTTTGGTAGCTCCTACGAGCAGTACTTC. Translating gives CASSPFGSSYEQYF. This chain links TRBV12-3 or TRBV12-4 with TRBJ2-7; D not resolved. Deletions cut 6 bases from V and 0 bases from J, with 12 bases between. The CDR3 is 14 residues long.

This clonotype appeared a few times. One end of the junction fails to match germline, which may point to a read error. The rearrangement links TRBV20-1 to TRBJ1-1, with TRBD1 matching over 8 bases. The CDR3 contains 14 residues. CDR1 and CDR2 from the germline V gene are DFQATT and SNEGSKA (reference sequence). This chain's CDR3 is CSVRQGIGGTEAFF. The CDR3 DNA is TGCAGTGTTAGACAGGGGATCGGGGGCACTGAAGCTTTCTTT.

Only a few counts were recorded for this clonotype. The rearrangement links TRBV3-1 to TRBJ2-2, with a weak D call TRBD1 (6 bases). The CDR3 totals 14 residues. Trimming took 7 bases from V and 4 from J, leaving 13 bases between them. CDR1 is LGHDT and CDR2 is YNNKEL in the germline V gene (reference sequence). As DNA, the CDR3 is TGTGCCAGCACCGCACAGGGACGCACCGGGGAGCTGTTTTTT. Translated, it gives CASTAQGRTGELFF.

The sample holds a few counts of this clonotype. The rearrangement links TRBV12-5 to TRBJ2-3, with TRBD2 matching 8 bases. Trimming removed 2 bases from V and 2 bases from J; junction bases left unmatched: 12. Germline CDR1 and CDR2: LGHNT and FRNRAP. The CDR3 totals 18 residues. The CDR3 loop reads CASGLLNLAGRPTDTQYF. CDR3 coding DNA: TGTGCTAGTGGTTTGCTTAATTTAGCGGGAAGGCCCACAGATACGCAGTATTTT.

This clonotype was seen a few times. The chain couples TRBV7-2 to TRBJ2-3, with D unresolved. V lost 8 bases and J 2 bases, leaving 17 bases between the germline ends. CDR1 and CDR2 (germline): SGHTA, FQGNSA. The length of the CDR3 is 15 residues. DNA for the CDR3: TGTGCCAGCCTGATCGACGGCGGATTCACAGATACGCAGTATTTT. Its translation is CASLIDGGFTDTQYF.

The chain employs TRBV16 and TRBJ2-5, with D perhaps TRBD1 (6 bases). This CDR3 has 14 residues. Trimming took 4 bases from V and 4 from J, leaving 13 bases between them. Germline lookup yields CDR1 KGHSY and CDR2 FQNENV. The CDR3 coding sequence is TGTGCCAGCAGCCCCGGAAAAGGGGGAGAGACCCAGTACTTC. This sequence encodes CASSPGKGGETQYF.

V is TRBV5-6 and J is TRBJ1-5; 8 nucleotides line up with TRBD1. From germline, CDR1 is SGHDT and CDR2 YYEEEE. The CDR3 extends over 15 amino acids. V shed 4 bases, J shed 3 bases, and the junction held 6 bases outside the gene matches. The CDR3: CASSRLTGVNQPQHF. Written as DNA, the CDR3 is TGTGCCAGCAGCCGCCTGACAGGGGTCAATCAGCCCCAGCATTTT.

This sequence joins TRBV6-6 and TRBJ2-7; 8 nucleotides line up with TRBD2. With 9 bases clipped from V and 0 bases from J, the junction kept 4 bases outside the gene matches. Germline lookup yields CDR1 MNHNY and CDR2 SVGAGI (reference sequence). The CDR3 consists of 13 residues. CDR3 sequence reads: CASLSGSSYEQYF. CDR3 coding DNA: TGTGCCAGTTTAAGCGGGAGCTCCTACGAGCAGTACTTC.

The sample holds a few counts of this clonotype. V usage is TRBV5-5 and J usage is TRBJ2-1; D call uncertain. This CDR3 has 14 residues. V dropped 1 base and J dropped 6 bases, with 11 bases sitting between them. Germline CDR1 SGHKS, CDR2 YYEKEE (reference sequence). The DNA of the CDR3 is TGTGCCAGCAGCTTGTCCCAGGAAGGCAATGAGCAGTTCTTC. Residues: CASSLSQEGNEQFF.

J is TRBJ2-1 and V is TRBV15; TRBD1 agrees at 9 bases. The trim removed 3 bases at V and 0 bases at J, leaving 6 bases unmatched. This CDR3 comprises 17 residues. The V gene's germline CDR1 is LNHNV and CDR2 YYDKDF (reference sequence). The CDR3 loop reads CATSRGTGGNSYNEQFF. In nucleotides, the CDR3 is TGTGCCACCAGCAGGGGTACAGGGGGCAACTCCTACAATGAGCAGTTCTTC.

Comment on this clonotype: This sequence may be a read error, since a much larger clone differs from it by one base. The chain combines TRBV5-1 with TRBJ2-2; D unclear. Trimming stripped 2 bases from V and 0 bases from J, with 5 bases between. This CDR3 spans 14 amino acids. Germline assignment: CDR1 SGHRS and CDR2 YFSETQ. CDR3 amino acids: CASSFTPNTGELFF. The CDR3 DNA follows: TGCGCCAGCAGCTTTACACCGAACACCGGGGAGCTGTTTTTT.

This clonotype was seen only a few times. The chain carries TRBV5-6 and TRBJ1-2; the D is unclear. V was trimmed by 5 bases and J by 0 bases, leaving 17 bases between them. The CDR3 loop spans 16 amino acids. The germline V gene has CDR1 SGHDT and CDR2 YYEEEE. CDR3: CASRPSPETSNYGYTF. For the CDR3, the DNA is TGTGCCAGCAGACCCAGCCCAGAAACCTCTAACTATGGCTACACCTTC.

A word on this clonotype: One junction end disagrees with the germline gene, perhaps due to a read error. V usage is TRBV11-2 and J usage is TRBJ1-2; D not resolved. Germline V gives CDR1 SGHAT, CDR2 FQNNGV. This CDR3 spans 10 amino acids. The CDR3 here is CASSSHEVSF. As DNA, the CDR3 is TGTGCCAGCAGCTCCCATGAGGTTTCATTC.

V is TRBV4-3 and J is TRBJ2-2; D may be TRBD2 (5 bases). Germline V gives CDR1 LGHNA, CDR2 YSLEER. This CDR3 comprises 15 residues. Trimming pared 0 bases from V and 4 bases from J, leaving 9 bases between. This CDR3 is CASSQEPAGTGELFF. The CDR3 DNA sequence: TGCGCCAGCAGCCAAGAACCGGCGGGCACCGGGGAGCTGTTTTTT.

This clonotype was detected only a few times. This chain joins TRBV10-3 and TRBJ1-2, with D tentatively TRBD1 (5 bases). Trimming cost V 8 bases and J 7 bases, with 17 bases left between them. The CDR3 is made up of 13 amino acids. The V gene's germline CDR1 is ENHRY and CDR2 SYGVKD. The CDR3 bases are TGTGCCATCCCCGGGGCGGGGTCGAGTGGCTACACCTTC. This gives the protein CAIPGAGSSGYTF.

The table lists this clonotype with a few counts. The rearrangement uses TRBV6-5 and TRBJ1-1; 8 positions match TRBD1. Germline V gives CDR1 MNHEY, CDR2 SVGAGI. The CDR3 runs to 14 residues. V shed 2 bases and J 5 bases; nucleotides not matched to a gene: 4. The CDR3 reads CASSYTDRGTEAFF. The CDR3 nucleotides read TGTGCCAGCAGTTACACCGACAGGGGTACTGAAGCTTTCTTT.

The genes are TRBV6-2 or TRBV6-3 and TRBJ2-7, with 7 positions matching TRBD1. J lost 3 bases, V lost 5 bases, and 10 bases had no gene match. The CDR3 length is 15 residues. The germline gives CDR1 MNHEY, CDR2 SVGEGT. The CDR3 protein is CASSQWGTANYEQYF. In DNA form, the CDR3 reads TGTGCCAGCAGTCAGTGGGGGACAGCAAACTACGAGCAGTACTTC.

The chain joins TRBV12-3 or TRBV12-4 to TRBJ2-2; the match to TRBD2 covers 7 bases. J lost 5 bases, V lost 4 bases, and 10 bases had no gene match. The CDR3 contains 16 residues. The chain's CDR3 is CASSSGEGQVTGELFF. The CDR3 coding sequence is TGTGCCAGCAGTTCCGGGGAGGGCCAAGTTACCGGGGAGCTGTTTTTT.

The chain combines TRBV7-8 with TRBJ1-6; TRBD1 matches at 7 bases. The V gene's germline CDR1 is SGHVS and CDR2 FQNEAQ. The CDR3 loop spans 14 amino acids. The V segment lost 5 bases and the J segment 7 bases; nucleotides outside the gene matches: 5. The CDR3 DNA is TGTGCCAGCAGCCCGGGACAGTCCAATTCACCCCTCCACTTT. It specifies CASSPGQSNSPLHF.

The chain links TRBV5-1 to TRBJ2-5, with D possibly being TRBD1 (7 bases). With 1 base removed from V and 4 bases from J, the gap between germline ends came to 14 bases. Germline V gene lookup returns CDR1 SGHRS and CDR2 YFSETQ. This CDR3 is built from 15 residues. CDR3 residues: CASSLSDREAETQYF. The CDR3 nucleotides are TGCGCCAGCAGCTTGTCAGACAGGGAGGCAGAGACCCAGTACTTC.

A few counts support this clonotype. The chain is built from TRBV28 and TRBJ2-7; D ambiguous. Looked up from germline, CDR1 is MDHEN and CDR2 is SYDVKM. V dropped 8 bases and J dropped 2 bases, with 10 bases sitting between them. CDR3 length: 12 residues. This CDR3 is CASGITTYEQYF. The CDR3, as DNA: TGTGCCAGCGGGATCACTACCTACGAGCAGTACTTC.

The genes are TRBV5-1 and TRBJ1-4; D gene uncertain. The CDR3 is 15 amino acids. Germline values: CDR1 SGHRS, CDR2 YFSETQ. Trimming cost V 0 bases and J 4 bases, with 10 bases left between them. DNA for the CDR3: TGCGCCAGCAGCTTGGAGGTCGCGCTTAATGAAAAACTGTTTTTT. Translated: CASSLEVALNEKLFF.

The chain recombines TRBV11-2 with TRBJ2-3; 10 bases align to TRBD1. This CDR3 spans 16 amino acids. V lost 1 base, J lost 3 bases, and 4 bases stayed unmatched. Germline V CDR1 and CDR2: SGHAT, FQNNGV. The CDR3 DNA follows: TGTGCCAGCAGCTTAGGGGACAGGGGTGCAACAGATACGCAGTATTTT. Its translation is CASSLGDRGATDTQYF.

The chain uses TRBV5-1 and TRBJ2-1; D uncertain. Germline V gene lookup returns CDR1 SGHRS and CDR2 YFSETQ. The CDR3 spans 13 residues. Trimming pared 4 bases from V and 5 bases from J, leaving 10 bases between. CDR3 sequence reads: CASSPPPHNEQFF. The CDR3 coding sequence is TGCGCCAGCAGCCCTCCCCCTCACAATGAGCAGTTCTTC.

This clonotype was seen only a few times. CDR3 amino acids: CASSIVLGEQYF. Here the CDR3 DNA reads TGTGCCAGCAGTATTGTTCTTGGCGAGCAGTACTTC. The chain has TRBV12-3 or TRBV12-4 and TRBJ2-7; no clear D. CDR3 length equals 12 residues. Trimming took 5 bases from V and 6 from J, leaving 11 bases between them.

The V and J genes are TRBV6-5 and TRBJ2-2; 8 bases agree with TRBD2. J gave up 8 bases and V 2 bases, and 4 bases lay outside the gene matches. CDR3 length: 14 amino acids. Per germline, CDR1 MNHEY and CDR2 SVGAGI. This CDR3 is CASSYTLAAGELFF. The CDR3 nucleotides read TGTGCCAGCAGTTACACACTAGCGGCGGGGGAGCTGTTTTTT.

This clonotype has just a few counts. The chain has TRBV5-1 and TRBJ1-1; D not certain. The CDR3 has 15 amino acids. The V end lost 0 bases, the J end lost 7 bases, and 16 bases lay between the germline ends. The V gene's germline CDR1 is SGHRS and CDR2 YFSETQ. The CDR3 reads CASSLGHSMKVEAFF. Here the CDR3 DNA reads TGCGCCAGCAGCTTGGGACACAGCATGAAGGTTGAAGCTTTCTTT.